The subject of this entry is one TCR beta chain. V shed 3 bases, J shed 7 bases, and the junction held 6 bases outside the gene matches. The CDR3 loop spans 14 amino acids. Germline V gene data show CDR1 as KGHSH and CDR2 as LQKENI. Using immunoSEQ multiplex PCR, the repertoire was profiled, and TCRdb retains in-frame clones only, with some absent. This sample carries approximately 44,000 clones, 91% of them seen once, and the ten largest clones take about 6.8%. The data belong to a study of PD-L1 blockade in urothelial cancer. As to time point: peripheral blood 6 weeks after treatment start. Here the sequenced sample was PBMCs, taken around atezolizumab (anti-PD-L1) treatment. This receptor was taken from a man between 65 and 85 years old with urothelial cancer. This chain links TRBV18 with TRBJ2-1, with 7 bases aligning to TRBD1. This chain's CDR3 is CASSPRTGENEQFF. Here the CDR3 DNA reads TGTGCCAGCTCACCCCGAACAGGGGAGAATGAGCAGTTCTTC.